This T cell receptor (beta chain) comes out of a study of beta chain features in type 1 diabetes. The study's findings and limits: Reduced insertions and increased deletions marked VDJ junctions in type 1 diabetes patients. The naive, central memory and Treg TCRB repertoires showed an apparent similarity that was greater among patients than among healthy donors. Within each of all four CD4+ subsets, Type 1 diabetes patients had TCRB CDR3s that were moderately but significantly shorter.

This clone was observed a handful of times. Its matching antigen is unknown. Expressed TCRB transcripts were sequenced because the isolated RNA had all been reverse transcribed beforehand. TCRdb's copy holds only in-frame clones and misses some; the assay was immunoSEQ multiplex PCR. The sample consists of about 240,000 clones, roughly 13% of them appearing once. The single heparinised draw taken from each donor contained about 110 mL of blood on average. V lost 0 bases and J lost 4, with 10 bases in between. In germline, CDR1 is SGHNT, CDR2 YYREEE (reference sequence). The CDR3 spans 14 residues. This sequence was found in a man aged 25 to 45 with type 1 diabetes. Sequencing was done on a sample of naive CD4+ T cells from blood. The V and J genes are TRBV5-4 and TRBJ1-1; D remains ambiguous. This CDR3 is CASSLDPEGTEAFF. Written as DNA, the CDR3 is TGTGCCAGCAGCTTGGACCCTGAGGGCACTGAAGCTTTCTTT.